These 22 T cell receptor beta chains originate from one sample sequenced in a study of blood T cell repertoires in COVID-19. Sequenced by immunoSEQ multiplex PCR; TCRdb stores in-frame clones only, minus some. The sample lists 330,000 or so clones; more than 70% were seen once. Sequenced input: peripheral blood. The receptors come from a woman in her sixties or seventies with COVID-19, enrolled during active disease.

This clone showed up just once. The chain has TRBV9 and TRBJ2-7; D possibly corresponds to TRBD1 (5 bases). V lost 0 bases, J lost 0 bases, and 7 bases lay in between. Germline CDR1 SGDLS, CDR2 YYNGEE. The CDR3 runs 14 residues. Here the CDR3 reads CASSVVDSSYEQYF. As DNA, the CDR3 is TGTGCCAGCAGCGTAGTAGACAGCTCCTACGAGCAGTACTTC.

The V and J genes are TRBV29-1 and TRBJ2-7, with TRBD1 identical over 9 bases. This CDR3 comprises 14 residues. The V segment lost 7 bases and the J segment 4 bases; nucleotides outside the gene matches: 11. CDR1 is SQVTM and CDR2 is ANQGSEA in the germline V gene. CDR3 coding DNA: TGCAGCGCCGGGGCGACAGGGGGAAAATACGAGCAGTACTTC. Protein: CSAGATGGKYEQYF.

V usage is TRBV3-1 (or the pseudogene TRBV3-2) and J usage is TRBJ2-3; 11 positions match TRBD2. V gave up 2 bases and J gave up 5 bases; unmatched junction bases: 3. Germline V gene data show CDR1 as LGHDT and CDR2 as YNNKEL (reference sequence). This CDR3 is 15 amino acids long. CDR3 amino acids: CASSQLAGGGDTQYF. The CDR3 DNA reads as TGTGCCAGCAGCCAACTAGCGGGGGGTGGAGATACGCAGTATTTT.

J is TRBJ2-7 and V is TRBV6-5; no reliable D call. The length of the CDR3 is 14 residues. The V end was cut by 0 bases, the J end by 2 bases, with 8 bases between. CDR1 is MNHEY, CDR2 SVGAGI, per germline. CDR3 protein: CASSYSSQTYEQYF. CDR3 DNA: TGTGCCAGCAGTTACTCGAGTCAAACCTACGAGCAGTACTTC.

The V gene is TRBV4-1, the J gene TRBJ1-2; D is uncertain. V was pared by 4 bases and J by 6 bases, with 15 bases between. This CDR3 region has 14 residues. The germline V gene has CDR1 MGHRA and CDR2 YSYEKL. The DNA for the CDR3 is TGCGCCAGCAGCCGTGAACCCGGGGTTCATGGCTACACCTTC. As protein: CASSREPGVHGYTF.

The CDR3: CASSLVRGATTGELFF. The CDR3 DNA is TGTGCCAGCAGCTTAGTGAGAGGTGCTACCACCGGGGAGCTGTTTTTT. The rearrangement links TRBV7-7 to TRBJ2-2, with unresolved D. The CDR3 runs to 16 residues. V dropped 1 base and J dropped 4 bases, with 13 bases sitting between them. CDR1 is SSHAT and CDR2 is FNYEAQ in the germline V gene (reference sequence).

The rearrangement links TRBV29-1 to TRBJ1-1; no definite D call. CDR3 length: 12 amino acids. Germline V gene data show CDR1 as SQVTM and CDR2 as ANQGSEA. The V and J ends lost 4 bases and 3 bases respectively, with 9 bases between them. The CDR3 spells CSVAETYTEAFF. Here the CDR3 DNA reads TGCAGCGTTGCAGAGACTTACACTGAAGCTTTCTTT.

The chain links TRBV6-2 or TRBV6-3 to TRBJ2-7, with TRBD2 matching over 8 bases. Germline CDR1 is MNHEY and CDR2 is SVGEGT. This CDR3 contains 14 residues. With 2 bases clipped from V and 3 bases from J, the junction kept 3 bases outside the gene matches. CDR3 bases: TGTGCCAGCAGTTACGGCGGGGGGCTCTACGAGCAGTACTTC. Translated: CASSYGGGLYEQYF.

DNA for the CDR3: TGTGCCAGCAGTTTCGAAGGGGACAGGATCGGTCCCACCTTC. It codes for CASSFEGDRIGPTF. This chain joins TRBV27 and TRBJ1-2; 8 positions match TRBD1. The CDR3 length is 14 residues. Germline V gives CDR1 MNHEY, CDR2 SMNVEV (reference sequence). J lost 13 bases, V lost 3 bases, and 13 bases had no gene match.

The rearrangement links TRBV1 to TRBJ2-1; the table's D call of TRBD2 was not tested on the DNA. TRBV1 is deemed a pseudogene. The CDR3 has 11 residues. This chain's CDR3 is CTSRRSNEQFF. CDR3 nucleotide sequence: TGCACCAGCAGAAGGAGCAATGAGCAGTTCTTC.

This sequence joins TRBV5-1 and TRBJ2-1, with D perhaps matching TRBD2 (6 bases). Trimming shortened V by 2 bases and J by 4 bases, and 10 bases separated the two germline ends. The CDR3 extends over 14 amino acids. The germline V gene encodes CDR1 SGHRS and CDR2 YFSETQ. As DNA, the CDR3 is TGCGCCAGCAGCTTACGCGGGGATTACAATGAGCAGTTCTTC. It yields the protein CASSLRGDYNEQFF.

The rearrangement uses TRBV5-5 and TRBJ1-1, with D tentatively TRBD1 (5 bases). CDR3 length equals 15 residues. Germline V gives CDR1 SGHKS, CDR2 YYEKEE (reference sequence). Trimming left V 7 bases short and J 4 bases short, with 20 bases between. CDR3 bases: TGTGCCAGCCACTTGGGCGCAGGGTTAGGCACTGAAGCTTTCTTT. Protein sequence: CASHLGAGLGTEAFF.

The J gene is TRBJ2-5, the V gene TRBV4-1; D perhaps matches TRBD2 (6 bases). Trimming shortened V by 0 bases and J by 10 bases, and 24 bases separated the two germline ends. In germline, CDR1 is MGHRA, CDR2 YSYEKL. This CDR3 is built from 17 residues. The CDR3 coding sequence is TGCGCCAGCAGCCAAGATAATTGGACACCGGTGATCGGGGGCCAGTACTTC. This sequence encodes CASSQDNWTPVIGGQYF.

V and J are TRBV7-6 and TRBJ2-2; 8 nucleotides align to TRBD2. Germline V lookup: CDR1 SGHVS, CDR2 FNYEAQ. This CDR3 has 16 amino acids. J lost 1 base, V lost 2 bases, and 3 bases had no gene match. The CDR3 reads CASSLPGGMNTGELFF. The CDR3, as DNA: TGTGCCAGCAGCTTACCGGGGGGGATGAACACCGGGGAGCTGTTTTTT.

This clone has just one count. The CDR3 bases are TGTGCCAGCAGTGCTAGCGAATCCAATCAGCCCCAGCATTTT. Translating it yields CASSASESNQPQHF. The V call is TRBV2, the J call TRBJ1-5; no definite D call. This CDR3 comprises 14 residues. The germline gives CDR1 SNHLY, CDR2 FYNNEI. The V gene lost 4 bases and the J gene lost 3 bases, with 10 bases spanning the gap. The full variable domain, with the rest looked up from reference TRBV2 and TRBJ1-5, is EPEVTQTPSHQVTQMGQEVILRCVPISNHLYFYWYRQILGQKVEFLVSFYNNEISEKSEIFDDQFSVERPDGSNFTLKIRSTKLEDSAMYFCASSASESNQPQHFGDGTRLSIL.

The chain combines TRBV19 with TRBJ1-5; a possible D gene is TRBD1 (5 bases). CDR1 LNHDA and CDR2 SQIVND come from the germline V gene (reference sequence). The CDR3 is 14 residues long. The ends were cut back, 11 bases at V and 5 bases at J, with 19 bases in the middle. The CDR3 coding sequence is TGTGCCGGTTCGCGGGGTCTAGGGGATCAGCCCCAGCATTTT. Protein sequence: CAGSRGLGDQPQHF.

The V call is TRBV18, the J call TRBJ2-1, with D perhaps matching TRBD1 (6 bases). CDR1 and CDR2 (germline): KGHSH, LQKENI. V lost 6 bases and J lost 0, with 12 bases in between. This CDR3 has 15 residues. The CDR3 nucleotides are TGTGCCAGCTCCCGACAGGTGAGCTCCTACAATGAGCAGTTCTTC. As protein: CASSRQVSSYNEQFF.

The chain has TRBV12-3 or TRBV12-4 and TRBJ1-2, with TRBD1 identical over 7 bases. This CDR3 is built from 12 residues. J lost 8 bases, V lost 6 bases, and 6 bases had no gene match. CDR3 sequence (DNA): TGTGCCAGCAGCCTACACAGGGGAGGCTACACCTTC. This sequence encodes CASSLHRGGYTF.

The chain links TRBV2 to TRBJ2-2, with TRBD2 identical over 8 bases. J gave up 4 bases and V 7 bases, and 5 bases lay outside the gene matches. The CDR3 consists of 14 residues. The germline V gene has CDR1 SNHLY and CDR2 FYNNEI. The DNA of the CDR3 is TGTGCCAGCATCCCACGGGGGGGCACCGGGGAGCTGTTTTTT. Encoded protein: CASIPRGGTGELFF.

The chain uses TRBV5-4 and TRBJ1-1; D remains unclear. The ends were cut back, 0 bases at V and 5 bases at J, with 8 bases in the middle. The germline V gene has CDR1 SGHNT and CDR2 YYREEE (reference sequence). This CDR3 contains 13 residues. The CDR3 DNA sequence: TGTGCCAGCAGCTTGGAGGAGGGAACTGAAGCTTTCTTT. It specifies CASSLEEGTEAFF.

The CDR3 sequence: CASREQGREQYF. DNA for the CDR3: TGTGCCAGCAGAGAACAGGGTCGTGAGCAGTACTTC. V and J are TRBV2 and TRBJ2-7; possibly TRBD1 for D (6 bases). Germline-derived CDR1 and CDR2 are SNHLY and FYNNEI. CDR3 size: 12 residues. Deletions cut 6 bases from V and 7 bases from J, with 13 bases between.

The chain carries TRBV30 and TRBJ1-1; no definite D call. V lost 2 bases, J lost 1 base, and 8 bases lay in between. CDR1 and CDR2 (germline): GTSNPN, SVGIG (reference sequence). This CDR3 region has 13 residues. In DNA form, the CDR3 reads TGTGCCTGGAGTATGGAGCCGAACACTGAAGCTTTCTTT. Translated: CAWSMEPNTEAFF.